This T cell receptor beta chain was retrieved from a study of shared clonotypes between healthy human individuals. All donors qualified as healthy HIV-negative adults and had experienced no recent acute infections or vaccinations. Whole-study results and caveats: The sampled material consisted only of blood, and tissue repertoires are likely to differ. Clonotypes shared by all four donors outscored non-shared clonotypes in generation probability.

The CDR3 runs 14 residues. Per germline, CDR1 SGHRS and CDR2 YFSETQ. The ends lost 5 bases at V and 6 bases at J; junction bases unmatched: 7. In the case of this clone: Its antigen is undetermined.

Clones were read by immunoSEQ multiplex PCR, and TCRdb kept only the in-frame ones, dropping some. Of about 610,000 clones listed, more than 95% were seen once; the top ten hold roughly 0.05%. The sequenced sample consisted of naive CD4+ T cells sorted from blood. Subset: CD45RA+ positively selected. The genes are TRBV5-1 and TRBJ2-1, with TRBD2 identical over 8 bases. The TCR comes from a woman aged 25-40 years in good health. The CDR3 sequence is CASSRGLEVNEQFF. DNA for the CDR3: TGCGCCAGCAGTCGGGGACTAGAAGTCAATGAGCAGTTCTTC.